A selection of T cell receptor beta chains follows, all from one sample in a study of beta chain features in type 1 diabetes. The data were produced by immunoSEQ multiplex PCR, yet TCRdb's version contains in-frame clones alone and is incomplete. The sample contains about 290,000 clones, roughly 8% of which appear only once. Sequenced material: central memory CD4+ T cells from blood. The receptor set was obtained from a woman younger than 35 in good health. Each CDR3 is given with its conserved first and last residue. A D gene is named only where the DNA matches it firmly.

cdr3_length,d_call,v_call,cdr3_aa
13,TRBD1,TRBV6-1,CASSRDRVTEAFF
13,NA,TRBV5-4,CASSRRFREEQFF
13,TRBD1,TRBV5-6,CASRLQGNYEQFF
15,TRBD1,TRBV7-2,CASSNGQGNVSPLHF
16,TRBD1,TRBV4-2,CASSQAPGQGFREQYF
15,NA,TRBV19,CASSIKGRNTGELFF
14,NA,TRBV2,CASSAAGLTGELFF
15,TRBD2,TRBV7-2,CASSLASASGATQYF
17,NA,TRBV27,CASSPWLVASSYNEQFF
19,NA,TRBV7-9,CASSRLPQGQGILSYEQYF
14,NA,TRBV7-3,CASSPTREAGELFF
13,TRBD1,TRBV25-1,CAIVTGDGNTIYF
16,TRBD1,TRBV6-1,CASSEAHRGQGEGYTF
12,NA,TRBV6-1,CASTDHRDKQFF
14,TRBD1,TRBV6-6,CAISRQGANEKLFF
16,NA,TRBV7-3,CASSLALNFGRDTQYF
13,TRBD2,TRBV5-4,CASSLERGRTQYF
17,TRBD2,TRBV25-1,CASSEESGLAGVGEQYF
14,NA,TRBV5-1,CASSRLLNTGELFF
14,NA,TRBV2,CASSVGGLNEKLFF
14,TRBD1,TRBV7-9,CASSRDRGDYGYTF
12,NA,TRBV7-2,CASSPRGQLGFF
15,NA,TRBV6-5,CASSYWGRKNTEAFF
13,NA,TRBV13,CASSPTADTEAFF
14,TRBD1,TRBV6-5,CATSGTGQGYEQYF
16,NA,TRBV5-4,CASSAGQGGRNNEQFF